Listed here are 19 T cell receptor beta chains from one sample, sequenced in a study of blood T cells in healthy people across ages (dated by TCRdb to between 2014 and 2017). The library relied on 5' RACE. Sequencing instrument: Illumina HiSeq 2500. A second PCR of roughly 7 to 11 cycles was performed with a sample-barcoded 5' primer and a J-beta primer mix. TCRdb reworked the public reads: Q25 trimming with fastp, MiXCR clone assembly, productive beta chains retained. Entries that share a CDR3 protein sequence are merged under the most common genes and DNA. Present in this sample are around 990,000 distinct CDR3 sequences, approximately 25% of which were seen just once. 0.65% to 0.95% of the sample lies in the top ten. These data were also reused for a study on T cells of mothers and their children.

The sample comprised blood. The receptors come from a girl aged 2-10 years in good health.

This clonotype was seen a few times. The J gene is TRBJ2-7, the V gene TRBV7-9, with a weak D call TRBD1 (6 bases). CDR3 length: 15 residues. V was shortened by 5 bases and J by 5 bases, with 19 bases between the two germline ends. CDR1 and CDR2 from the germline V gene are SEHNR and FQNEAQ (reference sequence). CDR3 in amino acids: CASSATGAGVHEQYF. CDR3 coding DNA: TGTGCCAGCAGCGCGACCGGGGCAGGGGTCCACGAGCAGTACTTC.

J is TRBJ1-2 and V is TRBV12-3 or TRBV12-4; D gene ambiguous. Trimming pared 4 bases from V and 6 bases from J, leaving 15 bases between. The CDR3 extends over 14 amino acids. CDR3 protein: CASSSGRISHGYTF. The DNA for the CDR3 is TGTGCCAGCAGTTCCGGTCGGATCTCCCATGGCTACACCTTC.

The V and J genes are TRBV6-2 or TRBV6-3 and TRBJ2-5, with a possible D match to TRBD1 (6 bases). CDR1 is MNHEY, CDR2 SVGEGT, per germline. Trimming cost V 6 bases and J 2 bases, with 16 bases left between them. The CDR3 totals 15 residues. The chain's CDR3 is CASSPSGVPQETQYF. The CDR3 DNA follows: TGTGCCAGCAGCCCTTCAGGGGTCCCACAAGAGACCCAGTACTTC.

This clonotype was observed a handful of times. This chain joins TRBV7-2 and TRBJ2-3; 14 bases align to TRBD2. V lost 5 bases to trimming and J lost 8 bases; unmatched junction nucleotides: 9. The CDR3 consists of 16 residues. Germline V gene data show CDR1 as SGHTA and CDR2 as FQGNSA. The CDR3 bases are TGTGCCAGCAGCCCAACCGGGACTAGCGGGGGTTTTACGCAGTATTTT. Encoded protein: CASSPTGTSGGFTQYF.

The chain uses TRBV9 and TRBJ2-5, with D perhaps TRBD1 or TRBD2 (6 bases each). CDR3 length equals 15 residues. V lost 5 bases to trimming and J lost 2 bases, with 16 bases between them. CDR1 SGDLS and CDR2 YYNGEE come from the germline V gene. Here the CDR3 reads CASSGAGTHQETQYF. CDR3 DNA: TGTGCCAGCAGTGGGGCGGGGACACATCAAGAGACCCAGTACTTC.

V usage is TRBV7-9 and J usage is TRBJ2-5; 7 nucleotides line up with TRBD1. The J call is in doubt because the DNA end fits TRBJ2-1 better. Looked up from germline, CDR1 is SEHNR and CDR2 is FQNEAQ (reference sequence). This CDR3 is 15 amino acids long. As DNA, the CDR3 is TGTGCCAGCAGCTTAGGAGACAGGGTAGTGAATGAGCAGTTCTTC. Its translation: CASSLGDRVVNEQFF.

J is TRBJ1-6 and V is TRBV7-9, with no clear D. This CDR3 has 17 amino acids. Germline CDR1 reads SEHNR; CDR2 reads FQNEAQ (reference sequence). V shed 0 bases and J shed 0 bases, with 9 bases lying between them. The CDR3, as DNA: TGTGCCAGCAGCTTAGCGCCGGGTAGCTCCTATAATTCACCCCTCCACTTT. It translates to CASSLAPGSSYNSPLHF.

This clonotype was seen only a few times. The CDR3 protein is CASSYDRGDEKLFF. CDR3 coding DNA: TGTGCCAGCAGTTACGACAGGGGGGATGAAAAACTGTTTTTT. The chain uses TRBV6-5 and TRBJ1-4; TRBD1 matches 9 bases. CDR3 length: 14 residues. CDR1 is MNHEY and CDR2 is SVGAGI in the germline V gene. V shed 2 bases and J 6 bases; nucleotides not matched to a gene: 1.

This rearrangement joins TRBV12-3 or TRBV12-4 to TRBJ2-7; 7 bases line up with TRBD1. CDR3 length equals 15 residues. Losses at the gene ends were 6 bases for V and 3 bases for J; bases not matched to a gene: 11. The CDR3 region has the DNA TGTGCCAGCAGGGACCTGACAGGGAGCATCTACGAGCAGTACTTC. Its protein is CASRDLTGSIYEQYF.

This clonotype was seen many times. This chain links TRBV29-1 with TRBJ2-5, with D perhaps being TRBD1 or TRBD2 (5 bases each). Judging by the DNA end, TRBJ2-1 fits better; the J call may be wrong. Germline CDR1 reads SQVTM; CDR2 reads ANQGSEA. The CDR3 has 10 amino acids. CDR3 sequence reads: CSAGPGQQFF. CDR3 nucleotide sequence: TGCAGCGCTGGCCCGGGGCAGCAGTTCTTC.

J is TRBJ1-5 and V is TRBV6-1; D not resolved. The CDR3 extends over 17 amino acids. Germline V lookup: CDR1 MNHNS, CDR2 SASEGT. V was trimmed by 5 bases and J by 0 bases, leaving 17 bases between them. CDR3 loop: CASSPTDVSFSNQPQHF. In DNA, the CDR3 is TGTGCCAGCAGTCCTACGGACGTTTCGTTTAGCAATCAGCCCCAGCATTTT.

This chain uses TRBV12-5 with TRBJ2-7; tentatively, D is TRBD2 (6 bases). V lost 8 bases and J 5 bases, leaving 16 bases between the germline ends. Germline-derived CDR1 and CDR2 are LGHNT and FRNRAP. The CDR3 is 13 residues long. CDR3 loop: CASLARGGDEQYF. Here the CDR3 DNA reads TGTGCTAGTCTAGCGCGAGGCGGGGACGAGCAGTACTTC.

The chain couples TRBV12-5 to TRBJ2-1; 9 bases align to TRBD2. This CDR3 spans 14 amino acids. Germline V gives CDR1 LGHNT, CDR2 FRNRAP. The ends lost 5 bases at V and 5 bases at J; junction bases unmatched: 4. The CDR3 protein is CASGVSGSNNEQFF. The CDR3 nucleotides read TGTGCTAGTGGTGTTAGCGGGAGCAACAATGAGCAGTTCTTC.

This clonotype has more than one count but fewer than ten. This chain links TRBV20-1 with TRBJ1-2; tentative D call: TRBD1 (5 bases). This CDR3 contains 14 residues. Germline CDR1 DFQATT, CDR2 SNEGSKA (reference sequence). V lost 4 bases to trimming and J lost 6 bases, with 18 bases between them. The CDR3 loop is CSAIVLGGANGYTF. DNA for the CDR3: TGCAGTGCTATCGTGTTGGGAGGGGCGAATGGCTACACCTTC.

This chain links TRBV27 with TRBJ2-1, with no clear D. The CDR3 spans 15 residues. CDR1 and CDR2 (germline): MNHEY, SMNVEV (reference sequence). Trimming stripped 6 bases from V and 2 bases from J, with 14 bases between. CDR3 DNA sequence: TGTGCCAGCAGCCATAACGATAACCCCTACAATGAGCAGTTCTTC. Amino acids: CASSHNDNPYNEQFF.

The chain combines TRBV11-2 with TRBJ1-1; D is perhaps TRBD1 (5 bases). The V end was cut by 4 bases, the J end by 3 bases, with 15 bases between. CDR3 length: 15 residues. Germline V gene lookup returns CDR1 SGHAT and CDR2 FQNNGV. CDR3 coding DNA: TGTGCCAGCAGCTCCCAAGAGGGGCGGGACACTGAAGCTTTCTTT. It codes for CASSSQEGRDTEAFF.

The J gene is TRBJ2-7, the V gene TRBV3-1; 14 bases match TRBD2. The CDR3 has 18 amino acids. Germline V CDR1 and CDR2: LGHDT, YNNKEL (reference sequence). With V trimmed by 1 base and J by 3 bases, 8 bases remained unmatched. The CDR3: CASSQAPGLAGGGYEQYF. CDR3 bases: TGTGCCAGCAGCCAAGCCCCCGGACTAGCGGGGGGCGGCTACGAGCAGTACTTC.

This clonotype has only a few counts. The CDR3 DNA reads as TGCAGCGTTGATGGGTCGGGGAATTCAGGGGCCAACGTCCTGACTTTC. Translation gives CSVDGSGNSGANVLTF. The V and J genes are TRBV29-1 and TRBJ2-6; a possible D gene is TRBD2 (5 bases). The CDR3 has 16 residues. Germline-derived CDR1 and CDR2 are SQVTM and ANQGSEA. Trimming took 3 bases from V and 4 from J, leaving 16 bases between them.

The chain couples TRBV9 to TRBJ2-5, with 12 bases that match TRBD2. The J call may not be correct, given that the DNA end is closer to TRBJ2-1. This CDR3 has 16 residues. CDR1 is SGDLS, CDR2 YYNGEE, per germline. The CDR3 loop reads CASSVSLAGGFDEQFF. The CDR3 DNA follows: TGTGCCAGCAGCGTTAGTCTAGCGGGGGGGTTCGATGAGCAGTTCTTC.